These T cell receptor beta chains were read from a single sample in a study of CD8 T cells in Susac syndrome. TCRdb re-called the immunoSEQ multiplex PCR reads with MiXCR, one entry per CDR3 protein. The sample lists roughly 88,000 distinct CDR3 sequences; around 96% were seen once. Sequencing was done on a sample of CD8+ T cells from PBMCs. The receptors were sampled from a human donor with Susac syndrome. The CDR3 runs from the conserved cysteine through the conserved F or W. The D gene is left open where the match is weak.

V,D,J,CDR3,DNA
TRBV25-1,TRBD2,TRBJ2-7,CASSESGRTYEQYF,TGTGCCAGCAGTGAAAGCGGGAGGACCTACGAGCAGTACTTC
TRBV28,.,TRBJ1-5,CASSFLDGLSNQPQHF,TGTGCCAGCAGCTTTCTGGACGGACTAAGCAATCAGCCCCAGCATTTT
TRBV29-1,.,TRBJ2-1,CSGTGFGGSSYNEQFF,TGCAGCGGCACAGGTTTCGGGGGCAGCTCCTACAATGAGCAGTTCTTC
TRBV27,.,TRBJ2-1,CASMAPHNEQFF,TGTGCCAGCATGGCTCCCCACAATGAGCAGTTCTTC
TRBV6-2/TRBV6-3,TRBD1,TRBJ2-1,CATRQGTNSYNEQFF,TGTGCCACTCGACAGGGGACAAACTCCTACAATGAGCAGTTCTTC
TRBV20-1,.,TRBJ1-5,CSARIRGNLNQPQHF,TGCAGTGCTAGAATTCGGGGAAATCTTAATCAGCCCCAGCATTTT
TRBV27,TRBD2,TRBJ2-3,CASSPIMTSQDTQYF,TGTGCCAGCAGTCCGATAATGACTAGCCAAGATACGCAGTATTTT
TRBV6-5,.,TRBJ2-3,CASRAPPGSDTQYF,TGTGCCAGCAGAGCCCCTCCGGGGTCAGATACGCAGTATTTT
TRBV29-1,.,TRBJ1-1,CSVAPSTAAEAFF,TGCAGCGTGGCCCCCTCTACAGCAGCTGAAGCTTTCTTT
TRBV13,TRBD1,TRBJ1-2,CASSFRQGAPYGYTF,TGTGCCAGCAGCTTCAGGCAGGGGGCCCCCTATGGCTACACCTTC
TRBV19,TRBD1,TRBJ1-5,CASSIGTGSNQPQHF,TGTGCCAGTAGTATTGGGACAGGGAGCAATCAGCCCCAGCATTTT